This TCR beta chain comes out of a study of tumor and adjacent non-tumor tissue in lung cancer (dated by TCRdb to between 2017 and 2018). Regarding the complete study: Of the cohort, around 12 patients had adenocarcinoma, 2 had squamous cell carcinoma and 1 had small cell lung cancer. Ages among the 15 or so patients ranged from about 31 to 85 years, there were roughly ten men and 5 women, and disease was at TNM stage I to III. Sequencing produced more than 100,000,000 productive TCRbeta reads in total, an average of about 4 million reads per sample. Bulk TCRbeta repertoires were compared between lung tumor tissue and matched distant non-tumor lung tissue obtained from fewer than 16 lung cancer patients. For each patient, one tumor sample and one normal lung sample were taken, giving some 33 paired specimens that underwent TCRbeta CDR3 sequencing.

Summary of the overall study and its limitations: A significantly larger cumulative share of the repertoire was made up by the top 100 clones in normal lung than in tumor tissue. The methods do not name the sequencing platform or mention unique molecular identifiers. Only around 14 patients were in the cohort, and the authors stated that larger samples and more detailed clinical data are needed. Because peripheral blood was not sequenced, blood TCRbeta repertoires in the lung cancer patients of the study were not examined. Significantly higher TCR diversity was found in younger patients, and higher tumor TCR diversity was associated with shorter overall and disease-free survival. Tumor tissue showed significantly higher TCR diversity (inverse Simpson) than normal lung tissue, at about 410 vs 180 (P = 0.0075, Mann-Whitney U test).

Termini included, the CDR3 measures 13 amino acids. Kept here is only the CDR3 DNA, which spans 39 bases and is read in frame from base 1. V ends up 6 bases short and J 13 bases short, with an unmatched junction base count of 12. CDR1 and CDR2 were assigned from the germline V gene as SQVTM and ANQGSEA. Library preparation was by multiplex PCR. The data were produced on an Illumina HiSeq 2500. TCRbeta libraries were constructed through three rounds of nested PCR with primers (Table S4) according to protocols modified from ARM-PCR. Before sequencing, PCR products of 200-500 bp were excised from the gel and purified with the QIAquick gel extraction kit. The authors' analysis ran thus. Trimmomatic was used to clean the reads, FLASH was used to merge the reads into complete CDR3 sequences, and MiTCR was used to assign the reads to V(D)J germline segments. Clonal diversity was calculated as the inverse Simpson's index using VDJtools. A read counted as productive if the sequence was in-frame and lacked a premature stop codon. TCRdb reanalyzed the raw reads on its own, using fastp at Q25 for trimming and MiXCR for clone calling, and kept in-frame beta chains. Each CDR3 protein gets just one entry, which takes the most common genes and DNA from the rows behind it. The V and J calls and clone size come from TCRdb's table, not from the authors' own analysis. For this sample the table gives roughly 220,000 distinct CDR3 sequences, of which 70% to 75% were detected only once. The ten largest account for 20% to 25% of the sample.

RNA was isolated from bulk, unsorted tissue, and RNA quality was assessed with a NanoDrop ND-1000 and an Agilent 2100. The donors were newly diagnosed lung cancer patients admitted for thoracic surgery in China from August to November 2014 who had not received prior chemotherapy. Patients with previous radiotherapy or chemotherapy, or with another concurrent cancer, were excluded from the study. Pieces of surgical tissue measuring roughly 1-2.2 cm3 were kept in RNAlater solution and stored at -80 degrees C until use. As regards this clonotype: Its binding antigen is unknown. The CDR3 ends on some other residue instead of the conserved phenylalanine or tryptophan, so this is likely a read error.

The sequence came from a man between 60 and 70 years old with non-small cell lung cancer. Here the chain combines TRBV29-1 and TRBJ1-5; a stretch of 10 junction bases matches TRBD1. Sequencing was done on a sample of lung tumor tissue. In nucleotides, the sequence is TGCAGCGTCGAGGACAGGGGGAAAGGGCCTCAGCATATT. It is translated as CSVEDRGKGPQHI.